This section outlines one T cell receptor (beta chain) sequence together with its context. The source of the sample is a study of CD8 T cells in Susac syndrome. V was pared by 3 bases and J by 1 base, with 3 bases between. The germline gives CDR1 DFQATT, CDR2 SNEGSKA (reference sequence). The CDR3 runs 11 residues. An amount of RNA that ranged from roughly 0.45 to 1 ug was reverse transcribed with random hexamers. One entry per CDR3 protein, called by TCRdb with MiXCR from the immunoSEQ multiplex PCR reads. The sample carries around 110,000 distinct CDR3 sequences, approximately 96% recorded once. The sequenced sample consisted of CD4+ T cells from PBMCs. This receptor was obtained from a human donor with Susac syndrome. J is TRBJ1-1 and V is TRBV20-1, with no clear D. CDR3 nucleotides: TGCAGTGCTAGTTCGAACACTGAAGCTTTCTTT. Protein product: CSASSNTEAFF.